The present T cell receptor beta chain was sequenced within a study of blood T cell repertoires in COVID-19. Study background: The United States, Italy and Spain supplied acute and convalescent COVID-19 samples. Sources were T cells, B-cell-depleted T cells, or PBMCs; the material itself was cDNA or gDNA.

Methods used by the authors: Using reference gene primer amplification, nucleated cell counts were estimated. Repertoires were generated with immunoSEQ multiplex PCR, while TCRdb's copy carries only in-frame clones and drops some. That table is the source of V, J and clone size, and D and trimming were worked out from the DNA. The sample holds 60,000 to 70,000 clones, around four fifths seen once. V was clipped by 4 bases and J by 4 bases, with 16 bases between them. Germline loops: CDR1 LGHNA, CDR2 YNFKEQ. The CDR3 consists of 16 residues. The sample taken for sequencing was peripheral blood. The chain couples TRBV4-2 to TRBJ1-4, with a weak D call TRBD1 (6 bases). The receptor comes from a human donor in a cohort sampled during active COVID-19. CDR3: CASSLGTTGYNEKLFF. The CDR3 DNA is TGTGCCAGCAGCCTCGGGACAACGGGCTATAATGAAAAACTGTTTTTT.